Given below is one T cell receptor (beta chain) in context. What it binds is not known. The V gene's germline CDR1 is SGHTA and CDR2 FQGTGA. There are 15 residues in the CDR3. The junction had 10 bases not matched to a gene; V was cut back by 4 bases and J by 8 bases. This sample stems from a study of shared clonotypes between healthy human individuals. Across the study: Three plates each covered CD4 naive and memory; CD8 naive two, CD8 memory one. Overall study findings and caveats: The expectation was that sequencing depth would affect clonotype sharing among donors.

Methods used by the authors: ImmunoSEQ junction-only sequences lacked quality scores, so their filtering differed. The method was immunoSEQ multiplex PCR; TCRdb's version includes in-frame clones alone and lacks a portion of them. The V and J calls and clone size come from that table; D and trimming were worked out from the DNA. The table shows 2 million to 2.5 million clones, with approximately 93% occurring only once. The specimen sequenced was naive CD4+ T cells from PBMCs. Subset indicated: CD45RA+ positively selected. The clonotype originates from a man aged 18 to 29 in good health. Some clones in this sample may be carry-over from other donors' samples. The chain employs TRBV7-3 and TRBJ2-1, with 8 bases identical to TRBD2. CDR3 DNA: TGTGCCAGCAGCTACGGGAGGGCCCTGGGAGATGAGCAGTTCTTC. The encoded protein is CASSYGRALGDEQFF.